Sequencing of this T cell receptor beta chain was carried out in a study of blood T cells in healthy people across ages. Every donor gave approximately 10 milliliters of peripheral blood. Then a second PCR, running roughly 7 to 11 cycles, was carried out with a sample-barcoded 5' primer and a J-beta primer mix. TCRdb analysed the 5' RACE reads with MiXCR anew, one entry per CDR3 protein. Altogether 850,000 to 1,000,000 distinct CDR3 sequences are present, roughly half being singletons, with the ten largest covering about 21%. This clonotype came up once. This may be a read error, as it is one base from a much larger clone. CDR3 length equals 11 residues. Germline V gene sequence: CDR1 SQVTM, CDR2 ANQGSEA.

This rearrangement joins TRBV29-1 to TRBJ2-4, with D possibly matching TRBD2 (6 bases). The J call could be wrong; TRBJ2-7 is a better fit for the DNA end. The material sequenced was blood. The sequence was collected from a woman in her sixties or seventies in good health. CDR3 loop: CSVYGGGEQYF. In DNA, the CDR3 is TGCAGCGTTTACGGGGGAGGCGAGCAGTACTTC.